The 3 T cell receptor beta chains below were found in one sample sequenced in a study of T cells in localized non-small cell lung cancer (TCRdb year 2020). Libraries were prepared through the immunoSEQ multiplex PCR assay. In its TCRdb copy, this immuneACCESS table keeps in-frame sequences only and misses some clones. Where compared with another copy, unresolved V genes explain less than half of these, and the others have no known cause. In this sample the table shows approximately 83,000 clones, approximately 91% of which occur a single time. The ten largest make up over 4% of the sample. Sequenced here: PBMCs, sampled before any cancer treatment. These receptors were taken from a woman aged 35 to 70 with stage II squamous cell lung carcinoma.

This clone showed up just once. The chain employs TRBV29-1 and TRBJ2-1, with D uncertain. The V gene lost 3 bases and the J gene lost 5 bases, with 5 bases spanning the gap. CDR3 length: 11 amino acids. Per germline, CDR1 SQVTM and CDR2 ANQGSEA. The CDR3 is CSVDSDNEQFF. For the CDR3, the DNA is TGCAGCGTTGACTCGGACAATGAGCAGTTCTTC.

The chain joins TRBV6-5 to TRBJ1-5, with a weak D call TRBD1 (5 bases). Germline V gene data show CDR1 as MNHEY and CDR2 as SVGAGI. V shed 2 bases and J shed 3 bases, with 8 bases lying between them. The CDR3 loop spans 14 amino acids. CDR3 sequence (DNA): TGTGCCAGCAGTTACGGGGGGAACAATCAGCCCCAGCATTTT. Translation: CASSYGGNNQPQHF.

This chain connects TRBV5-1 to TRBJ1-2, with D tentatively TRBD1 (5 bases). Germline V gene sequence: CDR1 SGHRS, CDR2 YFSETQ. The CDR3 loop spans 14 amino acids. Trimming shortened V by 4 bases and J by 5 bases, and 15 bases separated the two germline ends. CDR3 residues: CASSETGTAYGYTF. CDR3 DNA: TGCGCCAGCAGCGAAACCGGGACGGCTTATGGCTACACCTTC.